This T cell receptor beta chain was identified during a study of OX40 agonist ivuxolimab in advanced cancers. Whole-study results and caveats: Which antigen the expanded peripheral T cells recognized is unknown.

The CDR3 extends over 14 amino acids. Germline loops: CDR1 MNHNS, CDR2 SASEGT. V lost 7 bases, J lost 3 bases, and 6 bases stayed unmatched. As for this clone: What it binds is not known.

Clones were sequenced by immunoSEQ multiplex PCR, and TCRdb holds only the in-frame ones, with some missing. The sample lists about 78,000 clones; about 90% were seen once. V usage is TRBV6-1 and J usage is TRBJ2-1, with 7 bases fitting TRBD2. Specimen: CD4+ or CD8+ T cells sorted from blood, collected in a trial of the OX40 agonist ivuxolimab. The sequence came from an adult with an advanced solid tumor such as melanoma, head and neck, liver or kidney cancer. The CDR3 loop reads CASTGVAGYNEQFF. CDR3 coding DNA: TGTGCCAGCACGGGGGTAGCGGGCTACAATGAGCAGTTCTTC.